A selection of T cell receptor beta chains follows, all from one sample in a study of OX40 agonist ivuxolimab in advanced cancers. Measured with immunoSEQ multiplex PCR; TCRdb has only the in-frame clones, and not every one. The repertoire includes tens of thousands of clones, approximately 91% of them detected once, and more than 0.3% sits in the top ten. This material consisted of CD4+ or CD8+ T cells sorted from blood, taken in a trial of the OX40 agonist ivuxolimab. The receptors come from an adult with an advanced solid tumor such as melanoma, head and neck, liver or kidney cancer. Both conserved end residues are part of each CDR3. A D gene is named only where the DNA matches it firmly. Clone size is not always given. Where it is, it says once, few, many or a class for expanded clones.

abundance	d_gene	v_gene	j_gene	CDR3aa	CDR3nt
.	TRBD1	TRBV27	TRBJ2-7	CASRRTGDPYEQYF	TGTGCCAGCAGGCGGACAGGGGACCCCTACGAGCAGTACTTC
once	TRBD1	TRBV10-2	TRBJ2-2	CASRTGAGGELFF	TGCGCCAGCAGGACAGGGGCCGGCGGGGAGCTGTTTTTT
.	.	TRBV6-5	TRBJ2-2	CASSYTRQKTGELFF	TGTGCCAGCAGTTACACTAGACAGAAGACCGGGGAGCTGTTTTTT
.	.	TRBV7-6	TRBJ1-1	CASSLGRGQGEAFF	TGTGCCAGCAGCTTAGGCCGAGGCCAGGGTGAAGCTTTCTTT
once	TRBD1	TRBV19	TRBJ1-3	CASTGGAGNTIYF	TGTGCCAGTACAGGGGGTGCTGGAAACACCATATATTTT
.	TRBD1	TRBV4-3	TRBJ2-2	CASSQGQGLDTGELFF	TGCGCCAGCAGCCAAGGACAGGGGTTGGACACCGGGGAGCTGTTTTTT
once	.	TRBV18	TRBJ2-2	CASSATTAADTSTGELFF	TGTGCCAGCTCAGCCACCACAGCCGCCGACACCTCCACCGGGGAGCTGTTTTTT
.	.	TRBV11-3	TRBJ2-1	CASSLVRIRGVQFF	TGTGCCAGCAGCTTAGTAAGAATAAGGGGCGTGCAGTTCTTC
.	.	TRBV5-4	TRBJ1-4	CASSSGATNEKLFF	TGTGCCAGCAGCTCAGGAGCAACTAATGAAAAACTGTTTTTT
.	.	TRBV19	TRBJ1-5	CASSPQLGQPQHF	TGTGCCAGTAGTCCGCAGCTTGGTCAGCCCCAGCATTTT
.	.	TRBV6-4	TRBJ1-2	CASSEEGTGAYGYTF	TGTGCCAGCAGTGAGGAGGGAACCGGGGCTTATGGCTACACCTTC
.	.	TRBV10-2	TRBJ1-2	CASSERINYGYTF	TGCGCCAGCAGTGAGAGAATTAACTATGGCTACACCTTC
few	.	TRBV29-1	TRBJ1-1	CSVHEAETEAFF	TGCAGCGTTCACGAGGCAGAGACTGAAGCTTTCTTT
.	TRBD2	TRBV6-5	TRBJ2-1	CASTTTSGGYNEQFF	TGTGCCAGCACGACAACTAGCGGGGGTTACAATGAGCAGTTCTTC
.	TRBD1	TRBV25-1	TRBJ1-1	CASSTLPTGAYTEAFF	TGTGCCAGCAGTACACTACCTACAGGGGCCTACACTGAAGCTTTCTTT
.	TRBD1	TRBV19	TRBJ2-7	CATRQGFEQYF	TGTGCCACAAGACAGGGATTTGAGCAGTACTTC
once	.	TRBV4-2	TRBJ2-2	CASSQATATGELFF	TGTGCCAGCAGCCAAGCTACTGCCACCGGGGAGCTGTTTTTT
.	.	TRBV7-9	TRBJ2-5	CASSRTQPQYF	TGTGCCAGCAGCCGAACCCAACCCCAGTACTTC
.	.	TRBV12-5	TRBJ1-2	CASGLVPGPNYGYTF	TGTGCTAGTGGTTTGGTACCCGGACCGAACTATGGCTACACCTTC
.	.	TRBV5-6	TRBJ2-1	CASSLYLNNEQFF	TGTGCCAGCAGCTTGTACCTGAACAATGAGCAGTTCTTC
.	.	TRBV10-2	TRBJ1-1	CASSGSGGVGGNTEAFF	TGCGCCAGCAGTGGTTCCGGGGGCGTAGGGGGGAACACTGAAGCTTTCTTT
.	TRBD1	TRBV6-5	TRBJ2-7	CASSYDRVREQYF	TGTGCCAGCAGCTATGACAGGGTACGCGAGCAGTACTTC
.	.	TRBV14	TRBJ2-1	CASSLYNEQFF	TGTGCCAGCAGCCTCTACAATGAGCAGTTCTTC
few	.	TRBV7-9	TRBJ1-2	CASSSSGAGFSGYTF	TGTGCCAGCAGCTCCAGCGGGGCAGGGTTTAGTGGCTACACCTTC
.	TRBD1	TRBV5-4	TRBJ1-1	CASSWDRETEAFF	TGTGCCAGCAGCTGGGACAGGGAAACTGAAGCTTTCTTT
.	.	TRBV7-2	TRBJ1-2	CASSRDKNYGYTF	TGTGCCAGCAGCCGGGACAAGAACTATGGCTACACCTTC
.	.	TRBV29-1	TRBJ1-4	CSVEEGPSGEKLFF	TGCAGCGTTGAAGAGGGACCCTCAGGGGAAAAACTGTTTTTT
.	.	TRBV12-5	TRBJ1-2	CASGSTLGQYGYTF	TGTGCTAGTGGTTCAACCTTGGGTCAGTATGGCTACACCTTC
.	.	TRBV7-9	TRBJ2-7	CASSLSSEGTTYEQYF	TGTGCCAGCAGCCTCTCCTCCGAGGGGACAACCTACGAGCAGTACTTC
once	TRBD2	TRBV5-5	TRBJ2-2	CASSLGLAEAGTGELFF	TGTGCCAGCAGCTTGGGGCTAGCGGAAGCTGGAACCGGGGAGCTGTTTTTT
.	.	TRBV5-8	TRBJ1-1	CASSLPSTENTEAFF	TGTGCCAGCAGCTTGCCCTCAACTGAGAACACTGAAGCTTTCTTT
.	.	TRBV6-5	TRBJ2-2	CASRSQLSTGELFF	TGTGCCAGCAGATCACAATTGAGCACCGGGGAGCTGTTTTTT
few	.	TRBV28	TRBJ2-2	CASGFLTGELFF	TGTGCCAGCGGTTTCCTCACCGGGGAGCTGTTTTTT
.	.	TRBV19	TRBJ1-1	CASSILGQPNTEAFF	TGTGCCAGTAGTATTTTGGGGCAGCCGAACACTGAAGCTTTCTTT
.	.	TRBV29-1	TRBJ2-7	CSVARGQEQYF	TGCAGCGTTGCTCGGGGGCAGGAGCAGTACTTC
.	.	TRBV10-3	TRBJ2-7	CAISDRYEQYF	TGTGCCATCAGTGATAGGTACGAGCAGTACTTC
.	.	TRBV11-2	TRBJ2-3	CASSLDAGRLTDTQYF	TGTGCCAGCAGCTTAGACGCGGGAAGACTCACAGATACGCAGTATTTT
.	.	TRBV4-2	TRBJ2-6	CASSQPPGGANVLTF	TGTGCCAGCAGCCAACCCCCCGGCGGGGCCAACGTCCTGACTTTC
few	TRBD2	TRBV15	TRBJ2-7	CATSRDLSLAGRSYF	TGTGCCACCAGCAGAGATCTTAGCCTAGCGGGCCGGTCTTACTTC
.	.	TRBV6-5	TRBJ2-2	CASSRTGTGELFF	TGTGCCAGCAGTCGCACCGGGACAGGGGAGCTGTTTTTT
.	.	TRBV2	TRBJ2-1	CASRTDSNEQFF	TGTGCCAGCAGAACGGACAGCAATGAGCAGTTCTTC
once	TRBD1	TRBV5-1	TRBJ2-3	CASSPGTGRLGTQYF	TGCGCCAGCAGCCCGGGGACAGGGCGGCTAGGTACGCAGTATTTT
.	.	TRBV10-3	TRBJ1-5	CAIGEFGSNQPQHF	TGTGCCATCGGTGAGTTTGGTAGCAATCAGCCCCAGCATTTT
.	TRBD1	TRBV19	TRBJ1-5	CASSGTGGSQPQHF	TGTGCCAGTAGTGGAACAGGGGGCAGTCAGCCCCAGCATTTT
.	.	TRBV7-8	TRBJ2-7	CASSLAHRLGVSYEQYF	TGTGCCAGCAGCTTAGCGCATCGACTGGGGGTCTCCTACGAGCAGTACTTC
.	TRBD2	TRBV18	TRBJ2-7	CASSPRTSGSGEQYF	TGTGCCAGCTCACCGAGGACTAGCGGGAGTGGAGAGCAGTACTTC
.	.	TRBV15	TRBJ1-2	CATSRDQGGAGYTF	TGTGCCACCAGCAGAGATCAAGGGGGTGCTGGCTACACCTTC